This TCR beta chain emerged from a study of high-grade serous ovarian cancer treatment subgroups. Study at large: On average, just over 14,000 reads and under 9,000 unique TCR beta rearrangements were obtained per sample.

Overall study results and limits: Higher neoantigen levels went with greater TCR clonal relatedness. Different patients shared almost no repertoire; same-patient tumors shared 0.11 to 0.79.

Here immunoSEQ multiplex PCR was the method, and the copy in TCRdb shows in-frame clones only, minus some. This repertoire shows approximately 4,800 clones, about 73% found once; its top ten account for around 9.7%. CDR1 is SGHVS and CDR2 is FQNEAQ in the germline V gene. CDR3 size: 14 residues. Trimming cost V 5 bases and J 2 bases, with 11 bases left between them. Tumor tissue was taken before any definitive surgery or chemotherapy was given. Note on this clone: Its antigen remains unknown.

The sequencing sample was made of tumor tissue. The clonotype was recovered from a human donor with high-grade serous ovarian cancer. The J gene is TRBJ2-3, the V gene TRBV7-8; the D is unclear. The CDR3 reads CASSRPSYTDTQYF. The CDR3 region has the DNA TGTGCCAGCAGCCGTCCGTCGTACACAGATACGCAGTATTTT.